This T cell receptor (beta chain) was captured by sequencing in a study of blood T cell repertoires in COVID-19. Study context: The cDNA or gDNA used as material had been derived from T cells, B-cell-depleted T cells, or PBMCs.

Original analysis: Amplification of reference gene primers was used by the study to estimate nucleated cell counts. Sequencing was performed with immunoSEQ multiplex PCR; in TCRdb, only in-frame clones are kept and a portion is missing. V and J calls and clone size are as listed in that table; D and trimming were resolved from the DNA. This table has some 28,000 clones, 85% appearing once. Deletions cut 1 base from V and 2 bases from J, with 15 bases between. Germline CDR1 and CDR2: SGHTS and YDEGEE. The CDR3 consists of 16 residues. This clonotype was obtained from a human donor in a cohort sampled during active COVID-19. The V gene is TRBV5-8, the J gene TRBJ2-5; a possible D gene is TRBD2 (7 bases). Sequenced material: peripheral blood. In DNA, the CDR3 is TGTGCCAGCAGCTTGTCGAGGGGGGGCCGGCAAGAGACCCAGTACTTC. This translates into CASSLSRGGRQETQYF.